Here is one T cell receptor (beta chain) with its context. This sample is part of a study of blood T cell repertoires in COVID-19. Under the authors' procedure: It was from reference gene primer amplification that nucleated cell counts were estimated. Data came from immunoSEQ multiplex PCR; TCRdb stores just in-frame clones and leaves some out. V and J calls and clone size are those listed in that table; D and trimming were worked out from the DNA. Found here are 210,000 or so clones, 89% of them singletons; the top ten hold about 7%. Trimming left V 5 bases short and J 0 bases short, with 12 bases between. The CDR3 length is 14 residues. Germline CDR1 SGHKS, CDR2 YYEKEE (reference sequence).

The TCR was taken from a man in his forties with acute or convalescent COVID-19. Sequencing input: peripheral blood. The V gene is TRBV5-5, the J gene TRBJ2-7; TRBD2 might be the D (6 bases). The CDR3, as DNA: TGTGCCAGCAGGGGCGGGACCGCCTCCTACGAGCAGTACTTC. As protein: CASRGGTASYEQYF.